This T cell receptor beta chain was captured in a study of T cell repertoires in cytomegalovirus infection. In the study overall: Both CMV infection and a matching HLA type were indicated by public TCR beta signatures.

TCRdb ran MiXCR on the reads and lists one entry per CDR3 protein. The sample lists 100,000 to 120,000 distinct CDR3 sequences, about 30% seen once, with around 41% in the top ten. CDR1 is SEHNR and CDR2 is FQNEAQ in the germline V gene (reference sequence). This CDR3 region has 13 residues. Trimming took off 3 bases at V and 0 bases at J, with 6 bases between the two ends. The study, taken as a whole, reports: HLA-C-restricted CMV-specific TCR beta clonotypes were dominant in the ex vivo response.

This clonotype was found many times. Its antigen is currently unknown. The sequencing here drew on CD8+ T cells from cultured PBMCs, taken from culture after CMV antigen stimulation. This TCR came from a human donor in good health (CMV status not recorded). Some clones in this sample may be carry-over from other donors' samples. The chain is built from TRBV7-9 and TRBJ2-7; no clear D gene. The CDR3 sequence: CASSLTASYEQYF. The CDR3 coding sequence is TGTGCCAGCAGCTTGACGGCCTCCTACGAGCAGTACTTC.